A single T cell receptor beta chain is shown here with its context. What it binds is unknown. By quantitative 5'-RACE with molecular barcodes, the TCR beta libraries were made. TCRdb re-called the 5' RACE reads through MiXCR, storing one row per CDR3 protein. This table has approximately 440,000 distinct CDR3 sequences, 15% to 20% appearing once. This sample is part of a study of CD8 T cells in ankylosing spondylitis. General study findings and limits: Disease-associated clones were reportedly significantly overrepresented in matched ankylosing spondylitis synovial fluid. Typical of ankylosing spondylitis blood, it appeared, was a TCR beta motif of eight highly homologous variants. CD8+ by phenotype, disease-linked clones were relatively rare in peripheral blood. Prior work had noted some motif variants in reactive arthritis blood and synovial fluid.

The sequence derives from a male donor with ankylosing spondylitis. Sequencing used blood, either unsorted or a sorted T cell fraction (not recorded which).

This CDR3 is CASNVGTELPITYEQYF. DNA for the CDR3: TGTGCCAGCAACGTGGGGACAGAGCTTCCCATAACCTACGAGCAGTACTTC. The V call is TRBV2, the J call TRBJ2-7, with 7 bases that match TRBD1. The J segment lost 2 bases and the V segment lost 7 bases, leaving 17 bases of the junction unmatched. Germline lookup yields CDR1 SNHLY and CDR2 FYNNEI. This CDR3 has 17 residues.